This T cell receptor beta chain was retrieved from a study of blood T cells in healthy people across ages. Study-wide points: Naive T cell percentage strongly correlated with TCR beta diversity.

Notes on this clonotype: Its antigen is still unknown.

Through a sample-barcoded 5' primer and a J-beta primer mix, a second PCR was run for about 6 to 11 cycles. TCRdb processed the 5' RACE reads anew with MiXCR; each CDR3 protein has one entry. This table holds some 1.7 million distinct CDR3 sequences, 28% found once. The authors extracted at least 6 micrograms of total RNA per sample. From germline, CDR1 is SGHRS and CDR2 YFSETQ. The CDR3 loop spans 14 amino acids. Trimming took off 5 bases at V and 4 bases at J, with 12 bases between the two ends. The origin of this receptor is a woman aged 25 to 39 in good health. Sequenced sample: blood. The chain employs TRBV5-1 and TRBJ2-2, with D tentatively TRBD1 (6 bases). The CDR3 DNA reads TGCGCCAGCAGTCAGGGGCGCGTCACCGGGGAGCTGTTTTTT. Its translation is CASSQGRVTGELFF.